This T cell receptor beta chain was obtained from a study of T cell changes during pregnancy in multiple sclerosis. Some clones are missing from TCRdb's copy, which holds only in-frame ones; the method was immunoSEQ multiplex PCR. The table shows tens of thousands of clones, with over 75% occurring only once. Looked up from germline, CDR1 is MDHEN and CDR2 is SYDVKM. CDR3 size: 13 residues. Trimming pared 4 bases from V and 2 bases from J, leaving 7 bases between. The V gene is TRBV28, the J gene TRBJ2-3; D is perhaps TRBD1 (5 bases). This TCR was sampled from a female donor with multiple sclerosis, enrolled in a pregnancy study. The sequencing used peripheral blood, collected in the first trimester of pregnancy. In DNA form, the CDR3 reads TGTGCCAGCAGTTCAGGGTACACAGATACGCAGTATTTT. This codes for CASSSGYTDTQYF.